This TCR beta chain was sequenced in a study of T cells in Graves' hyperthyroidism and ophthalmopathy. Trimming took 0 bases from V and 6 from J, leaving 8 bases between them. Per the germline V gene, CDR1 is WSHSY and CDR2 is SAAADI. The CDR3 contains 14 residues. The PBMCs had their origin in roughly 9.4 ml of fresh peripheral blood. The table lists this clonotype with many counts. The source material, RNA transcripts, was used to amplify TCR beta CDR3 regions. HTBI primers were used for first-round RT-PCR of the TCR CDR3. TCRdb itself ran the multiplex PCR reads through MiXCR, one entry per CDR3 protein. The sample has 400,000 or so distinct CDR3 sequences; approximately 15% are singletons.

V is TRBV10-2 and J is TRBJ2-2; D is unclear. The sample comprised blood. The receptor comes from a woman in her thirties with Graves' ophthalmopathy. For the CDR3, the DNA is TGCGCCAGCAGTGAGTCGAGAGGTCCCGGGGAGCTGTTTTTT. Encoded protein: CASSESRGPGELFF.